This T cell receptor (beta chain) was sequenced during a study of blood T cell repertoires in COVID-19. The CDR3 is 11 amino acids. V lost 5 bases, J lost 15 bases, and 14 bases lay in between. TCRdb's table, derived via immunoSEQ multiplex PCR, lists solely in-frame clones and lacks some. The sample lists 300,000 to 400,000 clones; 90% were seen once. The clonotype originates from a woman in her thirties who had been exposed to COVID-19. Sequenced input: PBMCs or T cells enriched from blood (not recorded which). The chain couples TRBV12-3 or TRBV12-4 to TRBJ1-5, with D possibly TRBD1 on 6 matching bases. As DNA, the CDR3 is TGTGCCAGCAGTGCACAGGGATGGCCGCATTTT. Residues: CASSAQGWPHF.